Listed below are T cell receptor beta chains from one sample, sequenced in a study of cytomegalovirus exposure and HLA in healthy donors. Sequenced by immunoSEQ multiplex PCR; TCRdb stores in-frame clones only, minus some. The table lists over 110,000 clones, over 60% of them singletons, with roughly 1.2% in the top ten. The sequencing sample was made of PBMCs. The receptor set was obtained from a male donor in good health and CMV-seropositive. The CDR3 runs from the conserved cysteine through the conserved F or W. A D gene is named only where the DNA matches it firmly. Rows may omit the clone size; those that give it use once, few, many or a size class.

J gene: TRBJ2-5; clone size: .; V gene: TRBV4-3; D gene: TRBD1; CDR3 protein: CASSQDNLGTGVTQYF; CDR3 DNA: TGCGCCAGCAGCCAAGATAACCTAGGGACAGGGGTGACCCAGTACTTC
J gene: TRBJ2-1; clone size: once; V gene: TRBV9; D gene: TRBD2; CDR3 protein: CASSAPPREYEQFF; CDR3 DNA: TGTGCCAGCAGCGCACCGCCGCGGGAGTATGAGCAGTTCTTC
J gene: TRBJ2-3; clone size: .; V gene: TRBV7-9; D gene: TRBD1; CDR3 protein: CSSSKRTGGGDTQYF; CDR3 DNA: TGTTCCAGCAGCAAGAGGACAGGAGGAGGAGATACGCAGTATTTT
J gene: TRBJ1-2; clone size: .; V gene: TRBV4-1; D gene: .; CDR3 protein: CASSQGPTGYGYTF; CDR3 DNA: TGCGCCAGCAGCCAGGGACCGACAGGCTATGGCTACACCTTC
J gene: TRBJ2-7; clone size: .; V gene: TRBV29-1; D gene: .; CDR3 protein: CSVEGSGSYEQYF; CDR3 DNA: TGCAGCGTTGAGGGCAGCGGTTCCTACGAGCAGTACTTC
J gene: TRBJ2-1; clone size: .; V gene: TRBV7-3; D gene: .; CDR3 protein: CASSLKPRLMREDVYNEQFF; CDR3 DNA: TGTGCCAGCAGCTTAAAACCCCGTTTAATGAGGGAGGATGTCTACAATGAGCAGTTCTTC
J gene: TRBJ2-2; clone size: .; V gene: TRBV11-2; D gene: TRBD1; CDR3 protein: CASSITGGPGELFF; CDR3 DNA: TGTGCCAGCAGCATCACAGGGGGACCCGGGGAGCTGTTTTTT
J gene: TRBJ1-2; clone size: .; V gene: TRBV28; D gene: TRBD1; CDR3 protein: CASRNRDSVLSGYTF; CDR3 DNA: TGTGCCAGCCGAAACCGGGACAGCGTGTTGTCTGGCTACACCTTC
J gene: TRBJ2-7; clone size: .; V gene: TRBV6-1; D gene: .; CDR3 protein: CASTGSRYEQYF; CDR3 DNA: TGTGCCAGTACAGGGTCTCGCTACGAGCAGTACTTC
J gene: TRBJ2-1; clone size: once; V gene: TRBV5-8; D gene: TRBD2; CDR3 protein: CASSLAGLAGDGEQFF; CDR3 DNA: TGTGCCAGCAGCTTGGCCGGGCTAGCGGGAGATGGTGAGCAGTTCTTC
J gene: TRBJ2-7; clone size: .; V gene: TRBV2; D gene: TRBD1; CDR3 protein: CASTLQGADYEQYF; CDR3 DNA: TGTGCCAGCACCTTACAGGGGGCGGACTACGAGCAGTACTTC
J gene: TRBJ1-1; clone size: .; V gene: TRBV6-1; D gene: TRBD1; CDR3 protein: CASSDHADRGFYTKAFF; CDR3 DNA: TGTGCCAGCAGTGACCACGCGGACAGGGGCTTTTACACTAAAGCTTTCTTT
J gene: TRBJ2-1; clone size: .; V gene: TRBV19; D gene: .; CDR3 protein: CASSIGDDEQFF; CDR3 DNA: TGTGCCAGTAGTATCGGTGATGATGAGCAGTTCTTC
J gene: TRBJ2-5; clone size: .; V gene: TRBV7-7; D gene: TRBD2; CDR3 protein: CASSFSSEAAGREETQYF; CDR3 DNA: TGTGCTAGCAGCTTTTCCTCCGAGGCAGCGGGAAGGGAAGAGACCCAGTACTTC
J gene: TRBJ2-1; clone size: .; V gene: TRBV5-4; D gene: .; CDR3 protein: CASSFSYEQFF; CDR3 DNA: TGTGCCAGCAGCTTTTCGTATGAGCAGTTCTTC
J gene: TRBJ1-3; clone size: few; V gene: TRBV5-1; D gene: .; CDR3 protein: CASSSLGAEKNSGNTIYF; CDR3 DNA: TGCGCCAGCAGCTCCCTGGGGGCCGAGAAAAACTCTGGAAACACCATATATTTT
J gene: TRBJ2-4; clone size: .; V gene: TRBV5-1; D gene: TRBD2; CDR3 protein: CASSLGGLAGKRKNIQYF; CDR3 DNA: TGCGCCAGCAGCTTGGGAGGGCTAGCGGGAAAGCGCAAAAACATTCAGTACTTC
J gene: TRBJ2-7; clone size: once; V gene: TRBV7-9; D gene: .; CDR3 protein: CASTETVEQYF; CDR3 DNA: TGTGCCAGCACCGAGACAGTCGAGCAGTACTTC
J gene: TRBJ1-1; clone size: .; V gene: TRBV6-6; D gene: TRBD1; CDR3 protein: CASSPLPGQVNTEAFF; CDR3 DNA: TGTGCCAGCAGTCCCCTCCCGGGACAGGTGAACACTGAAGCTTTCTTT
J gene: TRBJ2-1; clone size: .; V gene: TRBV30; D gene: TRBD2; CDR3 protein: CAWSVFITSGRYNEQFF; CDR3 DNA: TGTGCCTGGAGTGTTTTTATAACTAGCGGGAGGTACAATGAGCAGTTCTTC
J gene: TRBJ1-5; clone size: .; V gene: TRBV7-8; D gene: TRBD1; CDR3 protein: CASSWGQGNQPQHF; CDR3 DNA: TGTGCCAGCAGCTGGGGACAGGGCAATCAGCCCCAGCATTTT
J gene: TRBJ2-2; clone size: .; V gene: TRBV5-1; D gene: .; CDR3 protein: CASSLVVKVASHTGELFF; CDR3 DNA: TGCGCCAGCAGCTTGGTGGTCAAAGTAGCCTCGCACACCGGGGAGCTGTTTTTT
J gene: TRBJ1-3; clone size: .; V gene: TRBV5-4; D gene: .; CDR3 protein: CASSLNQAAGNTIYF; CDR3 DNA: TGTGCCAGCAGCTTGAACCAGGCAGCTGGAAACACCATATATTTT
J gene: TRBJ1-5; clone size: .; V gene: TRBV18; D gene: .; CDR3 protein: CASSTGDSSNQPQHF; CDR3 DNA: TGTGCCAGCTCAACCGGGGATTCTAGCAATCAGCCCCAGCATTTT
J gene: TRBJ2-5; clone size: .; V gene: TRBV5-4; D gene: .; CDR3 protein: CASSSQGIQETQYF; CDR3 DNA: TGTGCCAGCAGCTCCCAGGGTATCCAAGAGACCCAGTACTTC
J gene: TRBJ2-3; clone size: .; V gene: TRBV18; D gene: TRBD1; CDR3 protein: CASSPSRGTVSSDTQYF; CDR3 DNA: TGTGCCAGCTCACCAAGTAGAGGGACAGTCTCATCGGATACGCAGTATTTT
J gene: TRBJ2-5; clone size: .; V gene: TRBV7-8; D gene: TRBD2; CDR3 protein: CASSLGRLVASGGETQYF; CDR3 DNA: TGTGCCAGCAGCTTAGGGCGATTGGTGGCTAGCGGGGGGGAGACCCAGTACTTC
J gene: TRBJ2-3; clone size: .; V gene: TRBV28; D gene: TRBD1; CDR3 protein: CASSGTGDSDTQYF; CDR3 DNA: TGTGCCAGCAGCGGGACAGGGGACTCAGATACGCAGTATTTT
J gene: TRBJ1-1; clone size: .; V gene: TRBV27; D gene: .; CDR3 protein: CASSFAAEQGGRTEAFF; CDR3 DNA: TGTGCCAGCAGTTTTGCGGCAGAACAGGGAGGGAGGACTGAAGCTTTCTTT
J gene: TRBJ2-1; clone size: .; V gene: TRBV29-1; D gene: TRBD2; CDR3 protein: CSVERGGITYNEQFF; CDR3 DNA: TGCAGCGTTGAGCGGGGAGGGATAACCTACAATGAGCAGTTCTTC
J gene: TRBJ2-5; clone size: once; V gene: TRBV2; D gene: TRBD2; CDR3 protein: CASSQGLASEYF; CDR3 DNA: TGTGCCAGCAGCCAGGGACTAGCGAGCGAGTACTTC
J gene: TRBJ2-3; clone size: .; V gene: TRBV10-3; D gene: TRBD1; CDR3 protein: CATQDRDLSTDTQYF; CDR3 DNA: TGTGCCACCCAAGACAGGGACCTTAGCACAGATACGCAGTATTTT
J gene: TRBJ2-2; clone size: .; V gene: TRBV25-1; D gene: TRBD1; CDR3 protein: CATRTGNTGELFF; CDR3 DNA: TGTGCCACCAGGACAGGGAATACCGGGGAGCTGTTTTTT
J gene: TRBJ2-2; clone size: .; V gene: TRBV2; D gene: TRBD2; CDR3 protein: CASSDRLAGGSGELFF; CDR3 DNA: TGTGCCAGCAGTGATCGACTAGCGGGAGGATCTGGGGAGCTGTTTTTT
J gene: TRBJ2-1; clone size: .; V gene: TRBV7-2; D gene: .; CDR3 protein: CASSLAGSDNEQFF; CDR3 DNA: TGTGCCAGCAGCTTAGCGGGTAGCGACAATGAGCAGTTCTTC
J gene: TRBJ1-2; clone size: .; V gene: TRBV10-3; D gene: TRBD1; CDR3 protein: CAISEGTGRVGYTF; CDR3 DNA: TGTGCCATCAGTGAGGGGACAGGGAGGGTTGGCTACACCTTC
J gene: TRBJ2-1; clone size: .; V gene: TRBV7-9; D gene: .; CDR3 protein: CASSLKVEGYNEQFF; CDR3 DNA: TGTGCCAGCAGCTTAAAGGTGGAGGGTTACAATGAGCAGTTCTTC
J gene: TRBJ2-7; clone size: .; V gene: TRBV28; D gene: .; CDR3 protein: CASSFRVVGRASYEQYF; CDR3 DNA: TGTGCCAGCAGTTTTCGGGTAGTAGGCAGGGCCAGCTACGAGCAGTACTTC
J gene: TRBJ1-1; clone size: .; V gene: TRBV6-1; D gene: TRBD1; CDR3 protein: CASRESPGGSGENTEAFF; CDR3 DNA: TGTGCCAGCAGAGAAAGCCCAGGGGGGAGCGGAGAAAACACTGAAGCTTTCTTT
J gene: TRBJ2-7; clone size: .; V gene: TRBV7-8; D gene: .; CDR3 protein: CASSLGRVAATYEQYF; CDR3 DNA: TGTGCCAGCAGCTTAGGCAGGGTTGCGGCGACCTACGAGCAGTACTTC
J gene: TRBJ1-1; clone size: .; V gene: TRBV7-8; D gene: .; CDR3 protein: CASSPTNRIVVTEAFF; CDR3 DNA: TGTGCCAGCAGCCCAACCAACAGGATCGTAGTGACTGAAGCTTTCTTT
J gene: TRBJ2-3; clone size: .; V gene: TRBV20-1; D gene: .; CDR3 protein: CSASPSDTQYF; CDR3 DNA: TGCAGTGCTAGCCCCTCGGATACGCAGTATTTT
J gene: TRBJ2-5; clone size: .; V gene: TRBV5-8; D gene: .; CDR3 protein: CASSSHPLRGGETQYF; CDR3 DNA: TGTGCCAGCAGCTCACACCCTTTGAGGGGGGGCGAGACCCAGTACTTC